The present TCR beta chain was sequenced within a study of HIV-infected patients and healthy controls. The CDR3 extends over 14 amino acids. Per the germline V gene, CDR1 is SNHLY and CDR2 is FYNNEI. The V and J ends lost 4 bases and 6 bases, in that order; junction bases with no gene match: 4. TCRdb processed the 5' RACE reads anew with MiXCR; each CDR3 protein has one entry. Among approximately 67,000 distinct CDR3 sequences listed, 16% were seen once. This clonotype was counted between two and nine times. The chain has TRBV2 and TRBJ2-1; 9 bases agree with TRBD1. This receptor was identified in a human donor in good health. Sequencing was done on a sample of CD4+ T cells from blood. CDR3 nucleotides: TGTGCCAGCAGTGCGGGACAGGGCGGCAATGAGCAGTTCTTC. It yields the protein CASSAGQGGNEQFF.